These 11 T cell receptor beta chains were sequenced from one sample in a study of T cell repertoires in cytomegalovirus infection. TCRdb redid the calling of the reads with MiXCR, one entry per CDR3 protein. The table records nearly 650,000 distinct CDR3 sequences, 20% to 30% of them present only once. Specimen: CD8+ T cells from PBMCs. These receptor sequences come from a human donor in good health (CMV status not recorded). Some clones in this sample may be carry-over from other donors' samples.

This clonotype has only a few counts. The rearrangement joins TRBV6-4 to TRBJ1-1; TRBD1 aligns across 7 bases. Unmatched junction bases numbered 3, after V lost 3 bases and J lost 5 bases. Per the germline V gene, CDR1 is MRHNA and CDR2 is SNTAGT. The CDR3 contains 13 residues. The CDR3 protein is CASSEGQWTEAFF. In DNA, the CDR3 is TGTGCCAGCAGTGAGGGACAGTGGACTGAAGCTTTCTTT.

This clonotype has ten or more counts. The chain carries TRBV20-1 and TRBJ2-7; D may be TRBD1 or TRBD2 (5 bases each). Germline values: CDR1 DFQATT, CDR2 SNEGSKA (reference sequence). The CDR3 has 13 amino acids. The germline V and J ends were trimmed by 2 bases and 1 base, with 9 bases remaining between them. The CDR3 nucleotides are TGCAGTGCTAGAAGGGACCCTTCCTACGAGCAGTACTTC. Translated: CSARRDPSYEQYF.

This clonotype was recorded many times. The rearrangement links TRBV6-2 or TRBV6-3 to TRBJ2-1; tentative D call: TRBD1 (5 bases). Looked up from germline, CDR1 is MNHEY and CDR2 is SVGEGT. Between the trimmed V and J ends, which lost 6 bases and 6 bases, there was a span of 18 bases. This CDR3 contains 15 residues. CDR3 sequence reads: CASRTDPDGANEQFF. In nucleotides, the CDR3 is TGTGCCAGCAGGACCGATCCAGATGGGGCCAATGAGCAGTTCTTC.

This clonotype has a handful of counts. The CDR3 DNA follows: TGTGCCAGCAGCTTATTCATCTCCCTGGGCGAGCAGTACGTC. Its translation: CASSLFISLGEQYV. V is TRBV7-4 and J is TRBJ2-7, with unresolved D. Trimming left V 2 bases short and J 6 bases short, with 14 bases between. Germline CDR1 and CDR2: SGHVT and SQSDAQ. This CDR3 spans 14 amino acids.

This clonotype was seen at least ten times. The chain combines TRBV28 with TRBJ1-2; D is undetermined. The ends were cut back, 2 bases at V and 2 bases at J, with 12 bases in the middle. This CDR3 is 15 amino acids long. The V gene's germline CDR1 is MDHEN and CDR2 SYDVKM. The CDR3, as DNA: TGTGCCAGCAGTTTACGGCAGTCCCTAAACTATGGCTACACCTTC. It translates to CASSLRQSLNYGYTF.

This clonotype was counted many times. CDR3 loop: CASSFRGPNNEQFF. The DNA for the CDR3 is TGTGCCAGCAGTTTCAGGGGGCCGAACAATGAGCAGTTCTTC. This chain joins TRBV12-3 or TRBV12-4 and TRBJ2-1; TRBD1 matches at 8 bases. V trimming: 3 bases; J trimming: 5 bases; junction bases outside the gene matches: 3. The CDR3 spans 14 residues.

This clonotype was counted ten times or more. CDR3 sequence: CASSLGQLREYSNQPQHF. DNA of the CDR3: TGTGCCAGCAGCTTAGGACAGCTGCGGGAATATAGCAATCAGCCCCAGCATTTT. This chain uses TRBV7-2 with TRBJ1-5; weak D call: TRBD1 (5 bases). Looked up from germline, CDR1 is SGHTA and CDR2 is FQGNSA. V lost 1 base to trimming and J lost 0 bases, with 16 bases between them. The CDR3 is made up of 18 amino acids.

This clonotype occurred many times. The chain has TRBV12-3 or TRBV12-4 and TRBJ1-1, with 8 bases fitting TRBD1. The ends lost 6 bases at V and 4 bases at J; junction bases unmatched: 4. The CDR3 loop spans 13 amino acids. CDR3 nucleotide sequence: TGTGCCAGCAGCGTTCAGGGGGCCACTGAAGCTTTCTTT. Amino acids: CASSVQGATEAFF.

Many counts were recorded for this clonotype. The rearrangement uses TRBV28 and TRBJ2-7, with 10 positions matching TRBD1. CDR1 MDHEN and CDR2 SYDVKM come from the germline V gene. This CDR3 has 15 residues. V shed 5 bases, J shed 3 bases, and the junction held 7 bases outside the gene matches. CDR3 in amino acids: CASSQGQGFIYEQYV. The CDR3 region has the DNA TGTGCCAGCAGTCAGGGACAGGGGTTTATCTACGAGCAGTACGTC.

Here the CDR3 reads CASSDERGAANEKLFF. CDR3 bases: TGTGCCAGCAGTGACGAAAGGGGGGCGGCTAATGAAAAACTGTTTTTT. The rearrangement joins TRBV2 to TRBJ1-4; maybe TRBD1 (6 bases). This CDR3 is built from 16 residues. Germline V gene sequence: CDR1 SNHLY, CDR2 FYNNEI. V lost 3 bases and J lost 3, with 14 bases in between.

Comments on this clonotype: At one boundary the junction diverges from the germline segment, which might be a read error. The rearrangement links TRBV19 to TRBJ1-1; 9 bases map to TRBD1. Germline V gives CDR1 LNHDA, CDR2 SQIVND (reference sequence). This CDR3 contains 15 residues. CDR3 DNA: TGTGTCAGTAGTGTTCTCCCGGGACAGGGCACTGAAGCTTTCTTT. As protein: CVSSVLPGQGTEAFF.